The 12 T cell receptor beta chains below all came from one sample that was sequenced in a study of CD8+ T cells in alopecia areata. Sequencing relied on a cDNA template that was reverse transcribed from extracted RNA. Sequencing was performed with immunoSEQ multiplex PCR; in TCRdb, only in-frame clones are kept and a portion is missing. Counted here are some 170,000 clones, about 72% occurring once; the ten biggest clones make up 9.5% to 12%. The source was CD8+ T cells sorted from blood, collected at week 0. These receptors originate from a human donor with alopecia areata.

The chain carries TRBV6-4 and TRBJ1-5, with TRBD1 matching 11 bases. Germline assignment: CDR1 MRHNA and CDR2 SNTAGT. V lost 0 bases and J lost 0; bases outside the gene matches: 13. CDR3 length equals 21 residues. CDR3 amino acids: CASSDSPDPGQGVYSNQPQHF. In DNA form, the CDR3 reads TGTGCCAGCAGTGACTCCCCCGACCCGGGACAGGGGGTCTATAGCAATCAGCCCCAGCATTTT.

This clone turned up a few times. V usage is TRBV29-1 and J usage is TRBJ1-1; D gene uncertain. The CDR3 spans 15 residues. Germline assignment: CDR1 SQVTM and CDR2 ANQGSEA. V was pared by 2 bases and J by 0 bases, with 13 bases between. This CDR3 is CSVERTDGVNTEAFF. For the CDR3, the DNA is TGCAGCGTTGAACGCACGGACGGCGTGAACACTGAAGCTTTCTTT.

V gene TRBV29-1 combines with J gene TRBJ1-1; D is uncertain. Deletions cut 6 bases from V and 6 bases from J, with 17 bases between. The CDR3 consists of 13 residues. Per germline, CDR1 SQVTM and CDR2 ANQGSEA. The CDR3 nucleotides read TGCAGCGTCCGGGGAGGGTCGTTTGCTGAAGCTTTCTTT. Protein sequence: CSVRGGSFAEAFF.

This rearrangement joins TRBV27 to TRBJ2-7; TRBD1 might be the D (5 bases). Per the germline V gene, CDR1 is MNHEY and CDR2 is SMNVEV (reference sequence). The CDR3 extends over 15 amino acids. Trimming took 2 bases from V and 3 from J, leaving 14 bases between them. The CDR3 DNA reads TGTGCCAGCAGTTTAGATGACAGATTAATCTACGAGCAGTACTTC. Its translation is CASSLDDRLIYEQYF.

This clone was found once. The genes are TRBV30 and TRBJ2-7; 7 nucleotides align to TRBD2. Germline V CDR1 and CDR2: GTSNPN, SVGIG (reference sequence). The CDR3 runs 14 residues. Losses at the gene ends were 0 bases for V and 3 bases for J; bases not matched to a gene: 5. This CDR3 reads CAWSVGGWFYEQYF. In nucleotides, the CDR3 is TGTGCCTGGAGTGTCGGGGGGTGGTTCTACGAGCAGTACTTC.

The rearrangement joins TRBV11-3 to TRBJ2-3; 15 positions match TRBD2. V lost 0 bases to trimming and J lost 6 bases; unmatched junction nucleotides: 13. The CDR3 totals 20 residues. The germline V gene has CDR1 SGHNT and CDR2 YENEEA. Written as DNA, the CDR3 is TGTGCCAGCAGCTTAGAATGGACGCCGGGACTAGCGGGGGGTAGTGATACGCAGTATTTT. Residues: CASSLEWTPGLAGGSDTQYF.

The chain couples TRBV27 to TRBJ2-3, with no clear D. Between the trimmed V and J ends, which lost 6 bases and 0 bases, there was a span of 4 bases. Looked up from germline, CDR1 is MNHEY and CDR2 is SMNVEV (reference sequence). This CDR3 is 12 amino acids long. CDR3 loop: CASRSSTDTQYF. CDR3 DNA: TGTGCCAGCAGATCTAGCACAGATACGCAGTATTTT.

The genes are TRBV2 and TRBJ1-1; no reliable D call. The CDR3 is 13 residues long. Germline CDR1 and CDR2: SNHLY and FYNNEI. V lost 8 bases and J 2 bases, leaving 12 bases between the germline ends. DNA of the CDR3: TGTGCCAGCGTGGAGTGGGCTAACACTGAAGCTTTCTTT. Translating it yields CASVEWANTEAFF.

This clone has just a few counts. The chain has TRBV6-5 and TRBJ2-1, with D possibly being TRBD2 (6 bases). V was cut by 0 bases and J by 4 bases, with 7 bases left in between. CDR1 is MNHEY and CDR2 is SVGAGI in the germline V gene. This CDR3 is built from 14 residues. Written as DNA, the CDR3 is TGTGCCAGCAGTTACTCGGAGGGGTACAATGAGCAGTTCTTC. This codes for CASSYSEGYNEQFF.

The rearrangement joins TRBV29-1 to TRBJ2-2; D is ambiguous. CDR3 length equals 16 residues. Germline V gene lookup returns CDR1 SQVTM and CDR2 ANQGSEA. Trimming shortened V by 4 bases and J by 1 base, and 16 bases separated the two germline ends. Here the CDR3 reads CSVVSPLKGNTGELFF. The CDR3 DNA follows: TGCAGCGTTGTCTCTCCCCTAAAGGGGAACACCGGGGAGCTGTTTTTT.

This chain joins TRBV30 and TRBJ2-7; no clear D gene. The ends were cut back, 1 base at V and 2 bases at J, with 6 bases in the middle. The CDR3 has 12 residues. Germline CDR1 and CDR2: GTSNPN and SVGIG (reference sequence). The CDR3 reads CAWSGNTYEQYF. The CDR3 region has the DNA TGTGCCTGGAGTGGGAATACCTACGAGCAGTACTTC.

This sequence joins TRBV10-3 and TRBJ2-3; 9 bases agree with TRBD2. CDR1 and CDR2 (germline): ENHRY, SYGVKD. CDR3 size: 18 residues. After removal of 3 bases from V and 0 bases from J, the junction contained 10 bases not matched to a gene. For the CDR3, the DNA is TGTGCCATCAGTGAAGTAGCGGGGGCCCACATTAGCACAGATACGCAGTATTTT. Encoded protein: CAISEVAGAHISTDTQYF.